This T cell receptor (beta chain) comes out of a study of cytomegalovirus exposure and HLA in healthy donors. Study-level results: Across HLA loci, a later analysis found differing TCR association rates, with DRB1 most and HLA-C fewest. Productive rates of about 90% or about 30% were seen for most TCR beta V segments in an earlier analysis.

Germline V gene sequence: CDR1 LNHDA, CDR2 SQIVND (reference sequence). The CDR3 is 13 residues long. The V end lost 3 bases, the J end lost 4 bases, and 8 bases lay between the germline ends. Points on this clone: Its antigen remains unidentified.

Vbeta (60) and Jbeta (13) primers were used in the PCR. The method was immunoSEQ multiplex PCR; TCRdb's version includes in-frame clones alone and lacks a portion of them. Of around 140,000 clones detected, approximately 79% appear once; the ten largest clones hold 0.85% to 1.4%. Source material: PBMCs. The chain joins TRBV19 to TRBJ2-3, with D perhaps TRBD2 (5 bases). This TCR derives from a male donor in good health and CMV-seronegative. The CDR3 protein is CASSMIGADTQYF. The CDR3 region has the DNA TGTGCCAGTAGTATGATCGGGGCAGATACGCAGTATTTT.